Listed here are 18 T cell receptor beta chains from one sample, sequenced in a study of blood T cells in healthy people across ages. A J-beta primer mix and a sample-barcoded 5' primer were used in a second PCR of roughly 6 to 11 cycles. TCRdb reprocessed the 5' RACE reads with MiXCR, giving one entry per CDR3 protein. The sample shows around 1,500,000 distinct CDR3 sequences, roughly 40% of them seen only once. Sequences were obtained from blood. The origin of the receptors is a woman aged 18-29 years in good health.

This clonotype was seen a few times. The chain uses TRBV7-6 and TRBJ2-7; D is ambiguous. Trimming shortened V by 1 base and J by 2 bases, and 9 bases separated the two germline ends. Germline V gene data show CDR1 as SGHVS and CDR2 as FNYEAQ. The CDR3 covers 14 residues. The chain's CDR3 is CASSLEAQPYEQYF. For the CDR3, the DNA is TGTGCCAGCAGCTTAGAGGCCCAGCCCTACGAGCAGTACTTC.

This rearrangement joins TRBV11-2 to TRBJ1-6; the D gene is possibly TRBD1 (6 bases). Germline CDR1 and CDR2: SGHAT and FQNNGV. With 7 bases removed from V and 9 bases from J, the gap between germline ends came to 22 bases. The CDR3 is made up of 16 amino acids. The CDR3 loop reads CASTLEFNRDVSPLHF. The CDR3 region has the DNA TGTGCCAGCACCCTTGAGTTTAACAGGGACGTTTCACCCCTCCACTTT.

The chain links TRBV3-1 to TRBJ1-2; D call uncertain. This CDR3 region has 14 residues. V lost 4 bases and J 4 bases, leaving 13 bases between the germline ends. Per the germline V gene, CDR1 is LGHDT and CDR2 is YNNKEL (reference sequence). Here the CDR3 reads CASSLTGVSYGYTF. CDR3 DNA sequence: TGTGCCAGCAGCCTGACGGGTGTCAGCTATGGCTACACCTTC. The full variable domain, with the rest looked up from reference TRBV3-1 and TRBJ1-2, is DTAVSQTPKYLVTQMGNDKSIKCEQNLGHDTMYWYKQDSKKFLKIMFSYNNKELIINETVPNRFSPKSPDKAHLNLHINSLELGDSAVYFCASSLTGVSYGYTFGSGTRLTVV.

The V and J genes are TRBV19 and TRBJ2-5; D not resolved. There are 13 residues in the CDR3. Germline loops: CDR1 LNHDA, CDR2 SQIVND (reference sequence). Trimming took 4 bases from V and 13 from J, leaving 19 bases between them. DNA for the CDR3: TGTGCCAGTAGTAACTCACCGTCTGCCGCCCTGTACTTC. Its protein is CASSNSPSAALYF. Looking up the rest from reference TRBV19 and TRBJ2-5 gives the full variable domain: DGGITQSPKYLFRKEGQNVTLSCEQNLNHDAMYWYRQDPGQGLRLIYYSQIVNDFQKGDIAEGYSVSREKKESFPLTVTSAQKNPTAFYLCASSNSPSAALYFGPGTRLLVL.

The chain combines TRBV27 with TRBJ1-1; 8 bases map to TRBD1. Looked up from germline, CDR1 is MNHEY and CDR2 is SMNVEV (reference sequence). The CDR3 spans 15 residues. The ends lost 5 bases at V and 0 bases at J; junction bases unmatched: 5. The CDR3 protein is CASSPTGGVNTEAFF. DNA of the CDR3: TGTGCCAGCAGTCCAACAGGGGGGGTGAACACTGAAGCTTTCTTT.

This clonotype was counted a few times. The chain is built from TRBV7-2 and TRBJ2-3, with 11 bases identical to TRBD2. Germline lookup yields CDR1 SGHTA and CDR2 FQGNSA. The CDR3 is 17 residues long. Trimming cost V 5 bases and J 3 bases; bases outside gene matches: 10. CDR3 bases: TGTGCCAGCAGCCATAGCGGGAGGGCTAGTAGAACAGATACGCAGTATTTT. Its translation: CASSHSGRASRTDTQYF.

As DNA, the CDR3 is TGTGCCAGCACCAGGGCGGGGGGAGGAATCTATGGCTACACCTTC. This encodes CASTRAGGGIYGYTF. The rearrangement joins TRBV12-3 or TRBV12-4 to TRBJ1-2, with D perhaps TRBD1 (5 bases). The CDR3 consists of 15 residues. Trimming removed 7 bases from V and 4 bases from J, with 19 bases in between.

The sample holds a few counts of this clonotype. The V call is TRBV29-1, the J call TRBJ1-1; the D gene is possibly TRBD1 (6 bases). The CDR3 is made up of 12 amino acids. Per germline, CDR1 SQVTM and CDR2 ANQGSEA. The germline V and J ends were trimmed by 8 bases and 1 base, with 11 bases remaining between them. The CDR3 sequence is CSLMGQNTEAFF. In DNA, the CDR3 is TGCAGCCTAATGGGACAGAACACTGAAGCTTTCTTT.

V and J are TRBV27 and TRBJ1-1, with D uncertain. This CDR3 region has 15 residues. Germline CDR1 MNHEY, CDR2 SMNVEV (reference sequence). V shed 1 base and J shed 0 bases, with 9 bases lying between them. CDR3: CASSLFAGMNTEAFF. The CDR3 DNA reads TGTGCCAGCAGTTTATTCGCGGGGATGAACACTGAAGCTTTCTTT.

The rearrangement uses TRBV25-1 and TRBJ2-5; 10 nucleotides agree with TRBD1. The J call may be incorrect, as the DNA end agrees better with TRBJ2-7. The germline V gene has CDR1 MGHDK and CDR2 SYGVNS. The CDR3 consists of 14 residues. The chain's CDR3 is CASSQTGGYHEQYF. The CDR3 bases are TGTGCCAGCAGCCAGACAGGGGGCTACCACGAGCAGTACTTC.

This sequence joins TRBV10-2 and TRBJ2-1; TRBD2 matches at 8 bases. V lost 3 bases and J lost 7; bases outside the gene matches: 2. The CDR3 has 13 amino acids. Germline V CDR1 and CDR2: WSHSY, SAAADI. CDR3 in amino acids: CASSESGRNEQFF. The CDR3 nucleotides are TGCGCCAGCAGTGAAAGCGGGAGAAATGAGCAGTTCTTC.

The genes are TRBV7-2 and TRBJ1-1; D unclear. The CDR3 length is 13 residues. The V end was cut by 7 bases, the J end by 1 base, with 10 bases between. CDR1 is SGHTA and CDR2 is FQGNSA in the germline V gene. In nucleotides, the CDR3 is TGTGCCAGCACCATCCTCCGGAACACTGAAGCTTTCTTT. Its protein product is CASTILRNTEAFF.

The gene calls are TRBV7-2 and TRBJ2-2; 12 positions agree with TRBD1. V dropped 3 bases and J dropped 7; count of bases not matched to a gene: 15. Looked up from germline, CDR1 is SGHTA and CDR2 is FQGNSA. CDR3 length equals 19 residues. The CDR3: CASSFTTGTGGAFGGELFF. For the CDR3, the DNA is TGTGCCAGCAGCTTTACAACCGGGACAGGGGGCGCATTTGGCGGGGAGCTGTTTTTT.

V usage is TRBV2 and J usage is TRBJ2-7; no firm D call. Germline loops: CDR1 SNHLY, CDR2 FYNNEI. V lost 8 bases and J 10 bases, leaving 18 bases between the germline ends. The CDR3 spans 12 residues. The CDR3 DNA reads TGTGCCAGCCAAAGAAAAGAGGAAGTTCAGTACTTC. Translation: CASQRKEEVQYF. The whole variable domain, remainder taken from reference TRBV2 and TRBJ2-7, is EPEVTQTPSHQVTQMGQEVILRCVPISNHLYFYWYRQILGQKVEFLVSFYNNEISEKSEIFDDQFSVERPDGSNFTLKIRSTKLEDSAMYFCASQRKEEVQYFGPGTRLTVT.

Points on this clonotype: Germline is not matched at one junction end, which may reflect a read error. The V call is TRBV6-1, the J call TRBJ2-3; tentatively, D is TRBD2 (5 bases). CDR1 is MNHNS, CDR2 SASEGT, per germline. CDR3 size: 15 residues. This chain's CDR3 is CASSVRGSSTDTQYF. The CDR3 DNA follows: TGCGCCAGCAGCGTACGCGGGTCTAGCACAGATACGCAGTATTTT.

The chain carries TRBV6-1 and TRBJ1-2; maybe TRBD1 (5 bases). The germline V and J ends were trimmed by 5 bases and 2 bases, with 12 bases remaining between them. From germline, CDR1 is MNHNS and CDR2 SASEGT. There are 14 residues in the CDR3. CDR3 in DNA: TGTGCCAGCAGTTTACAGGCTACAAACTATGGCTACACCTTC. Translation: CASSLQATNYGYTF.

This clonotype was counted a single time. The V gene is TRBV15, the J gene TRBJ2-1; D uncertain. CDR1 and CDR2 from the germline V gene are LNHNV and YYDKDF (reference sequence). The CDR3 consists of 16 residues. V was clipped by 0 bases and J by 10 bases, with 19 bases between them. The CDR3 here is CATSREGLGINSEQFF. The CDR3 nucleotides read TGTGCCACCAGCAGAGAAGGTCTAGGGATTAATAGCGAGCAGTTCTTC. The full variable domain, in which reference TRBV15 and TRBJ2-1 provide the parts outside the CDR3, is DAMVIQNPRYQVTQFGKPVTLSCSQTLNHNVMYWYQQKSSQAPKLLFHYYDKDFNNEADTPDNFQSRRPNTSFCFLDIRSPGLGDTAMYLCATSREGLGINSEQFFGPGTRLTVL.

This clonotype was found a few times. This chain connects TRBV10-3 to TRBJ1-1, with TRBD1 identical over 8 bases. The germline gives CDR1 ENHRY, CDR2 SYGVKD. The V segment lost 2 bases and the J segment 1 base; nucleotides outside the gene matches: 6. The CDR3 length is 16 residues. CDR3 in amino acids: CAISEDIGQGNTEAFF. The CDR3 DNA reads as TGTGCCATCAGTGAGGATATTGGACAGGGGAACACTGAAGCTTTCTTT.